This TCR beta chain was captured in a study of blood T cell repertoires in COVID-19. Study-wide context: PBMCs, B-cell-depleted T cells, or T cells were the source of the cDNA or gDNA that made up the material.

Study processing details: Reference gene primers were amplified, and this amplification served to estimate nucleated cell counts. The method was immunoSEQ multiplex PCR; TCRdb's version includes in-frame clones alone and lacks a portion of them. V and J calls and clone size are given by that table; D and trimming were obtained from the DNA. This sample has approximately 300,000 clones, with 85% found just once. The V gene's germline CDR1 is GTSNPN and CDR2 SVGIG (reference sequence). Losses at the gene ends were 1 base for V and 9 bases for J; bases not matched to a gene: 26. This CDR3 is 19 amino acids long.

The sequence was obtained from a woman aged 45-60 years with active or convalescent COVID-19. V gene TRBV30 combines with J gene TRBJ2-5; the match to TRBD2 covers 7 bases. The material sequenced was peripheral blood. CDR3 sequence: CAWSGGELPRSGRGLSQYF. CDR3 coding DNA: TGTGCCTGGAGTGGGGGGGAACTTCCTAGGAGTGGGAGGGGTCTGTCCCAGTACTTC.